This T cell receptor beta chain was sequenced for a study of blood T cells in healthy people across ages. Overall study results and limits: Long-lived donors had more naive CD4+ cells and higher diversity than aged donors.

In regard to this clonotype: Its antigen is as yet unknown.

For the second PCR, which ran for about 6 to 11 cycles, a sample-barcoded 5' primer and a J-beta primer mix were used. TCRdb redid the calling of the 5' RACE reads with MiXCR, one entry per CDR3 protein. Here the sample spans about 640,000 distinct CDR3 sequences, 58% being singletons. CDR1 and CDR2 (germline): LGHDT, YNNKEL (reference sequence). The V end lost 0 bases, the J end lost 1 base, and 7 bases lay between the germline ends. The length of the CDR3 is 14 residues. The receptor's source is a man aged 55 to 69 in good health. Sequencing used blood. V gene TRBV3-1 combines with J gene TRBJ2-7; no firm D call. The CDR3 DNA reads as TGTGCCAGCAGCCAAGATCGCCGATCCTACGAGCAGTACTTC. Its protein product is CASSQDRRSYEQYF.